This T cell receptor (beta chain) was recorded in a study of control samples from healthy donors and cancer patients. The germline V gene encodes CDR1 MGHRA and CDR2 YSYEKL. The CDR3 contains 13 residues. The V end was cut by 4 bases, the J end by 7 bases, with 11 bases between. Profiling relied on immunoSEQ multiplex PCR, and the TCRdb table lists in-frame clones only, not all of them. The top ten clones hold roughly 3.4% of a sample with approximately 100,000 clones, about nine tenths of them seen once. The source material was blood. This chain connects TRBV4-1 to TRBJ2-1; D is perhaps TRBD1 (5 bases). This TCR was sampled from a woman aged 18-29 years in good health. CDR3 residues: CASSPLSGNEQFF. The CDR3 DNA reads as TGCGCCAGCAGCCCCCTGTCAGGGAATGAGCAGTTCTTC.